Each of the 27 T cell receptor beta chains below was sequenced from the same sample in a study of blood T cells in healthy people across ages. Through a sample-barcoded 5' primer and a J-beta primer mix, a second PCR was run for about 6 to 12 cycles. Via MiXCR, TCRdb re-called the 5' RACE reads, giving one row per CDR3 protein. The data contain about 1.4 million distinct CDR3 sequences, approximately 59% of them singletons. Sequencing was done on a sample of blood. The receptors were sampled from a man between 18 and 29 years old in good health.

This clonotype was seen more than once but under ten times. The chain's CDR3 is CASSTHRALQEHGYTF. In DNA, the CDR3 is TGTGCCAGCAGCACCCACCGGGCGCTCCAAGAGCATGGCTACACCTTC. This chain joins TRBV28 and TRBJ1-2, with no clear D. Per germline, CDR1 MDHEN and CDR2 SYDVKM. The CDR3 length is 16 residues. V was pared by 6 bases and J by 6 bases, with 23 bases between.

The table lists this clonotype with a few counts. The chain carries TRBV6-2 or TRBV6-3 and TRBJ1-6; D unresolved. This CDR3 spans 14 amino acids. V was clipped by 7 bases and J by 4 bases, with 11 bases between them. Germline CDR1 reads MNHEY; CDR2 reads SVGEGT. The CDR3 nucleotides are TGTGCCAGCACCCGGGAGGCATATAATTCACCCCTCCACTTT. Translation: CASTREAYNSPLHF.

The chain couples TRBV10-3 to TRBJ2-1; 8 bases line up with TRBD2. This CDR3 comprises 16 residues. Germline V gene sequence: CDR1 ENHRY, CDR2 SYGVKD. V gave up 3 bases and J gave up 0 bases; unmatched junction bases: 4. This chain's CDR3 is CAISDTGTSSYNEQFF. The DNA for the CDR3 is TGTGCCATCAGTGACACCGGGACTAGCTCCTACAATGAGCAGTTCTTC.

This chain uses TRBV29-1 with TRBJ2-5; D unresolved. The DNA matches TRBJ2-7 better at its end, which makes the J call doubtful. The CDR3 is made up of 12 amino acids. Germline loops: CDR1 SQVTM, CDR2 ANQGSEA. The CDR3 DNA is TGCAGCGTTGAGTGGGGAAACTACGAGCAGTACTTC. Translation gives CSVEWGNYEQYF.

This clonotype was detected ten times or more. This chain links TRBV5-1 with TRBJ2-7; 9 bases map to TRBD2. The CDR3 totals 14 residues. With 4 bases clipped from V and 5 bases from J, the junction kept 7 bases outside the gene matches. Germline loops: CDR1 SGHRS, CDR2 YFSETQ. As DNA, the CDR3 is TGCGCCAGCAGCCCCGGGACTAGCATGAACGAGCAGTACTTC. Encoded protein: CASSPGTSMNEQYF.

CDR3 nucleotides: TGCGCCAGCAGCTTGAGGCCCCCGGGGGTAGCCCGAAGTCGGGATACGCAGTATTTT. This codes for CASSLRPPGVARSRDTQYF. The genes are TRBV5-1 and TRBJ2-3, with D possibly matching TRBD2 (6 bases). The CDR3 spans 19 residues. Germline CDR1 SGHRS, CDR2 YFSETQ. Trimming left V 1 base short and J 6 bases short, with 27 bases between.

The chain joins TRBV20-1 to TRBJ2-5, with 7 bases identical to TRBD2. The J call is doubtful: the DNA matches TRBJ2-7 better. Germline V gene data show CDR1 as DFQATT and CDR2 as SNEGSKA (reference sequence). The CDR3 has 14 residues. As DNA, the CDR3 is TGCAGTGCTACCGGAGGGAGGGAGGCAAACGAGCAGTACTTC. Amino acids: CSATGGREANEQYF.

The chain joins TRBV28 to TRBJ1-2; no clear D gene. With 7 bases removed from V and 1 base from J, the gap between germline ends came to 13 bases. Germline CDR1 is MDHEN and CDR2 is SYDVKM. This CDR3 is 14 amino acids long. CDR3 in DNA: TGTGCCAGCACCGACTCCACCTTTAACTATGGCTACACCTTC. This gives the protein CASTDSTFNYGYTF.

V gene TRBV7-9 combines with J gene TRBJ2-2, with 9 bases aligning to TRBD1. J gave up 3 bases and V 7 bases, and 15 bases lay outside the gene matches. Germline V lookup: CDR1 SEHNR, CDR2 FQNEAQ (reference sequence). The CDR3 covers 18 residues. The CDR3 spells CASTAQTPGQGYTGELFF. CDR3 coding DNA: TGTGCCAGCACCGCCCAAACACCGGGACAGGGTTACACCGGGGAGCTGTTTTTT.

V gene TRBV4-2 combines with J gene TRBJ1-5; D is ambiguous. This CDR3 has 14 residues. The V end was cut by 1 base, the J end by 6 bases, with 10 bases between. Germline loops: CDR1 LGHNA, CDR2 YNFKEQ. As DNA, the CDR3 is TGTGCCAGCAGCCAAGTATCGGAGGGTCAGCCCCAGCATTTT. Translation gives CASSQVSEGQPQHF.

The chain carries TRBV4-1 and TRBJ2-7; TRBD2 matches at 7 bases. The CDR3 length is 15 residues. Trimming removed 4 bases from V and 4 bases from J; junction bases left unmatched: 10. The germline CDR1 and CDR2 sequences are MGHRA and YSYEKL. The CDR3 sequence is CASSPPSEGGYEQYF. In nucleotides, the CDR3 is TGCGCCAGCAGCCCGCCTTCGGAGGGAGGGTACGAGCAGTACTTC.

This clonotype was recorded at least ten times. The chain carries TRBV20-1 and TRBJ2-7; the D gene is possibly TRBD1 (5 bases). Germline assignment: CDR1 DFQATT and CDR2 SNEGSKA (reference sequence). This CDR3 contains 15 residues. V shed 0 bases and J shed 2 bases, with 14 bases lying between them. The CDR3 sequence is CSARDRQGKTYEQYF. The CDR3 DNA reads TGCAGTGCTAGAGATCGCCAGGGTAAAACCTACGAGCAGTACTTC.

The CDR3: CASSYSGQGQSIQYF. The CDR3, as DNA: TGCGCCAGCAGCTATTCGGGACAGGGTCAAAGCATTCAGTACTTC. The chain joins TRBV5-1 to TRBJ2-4; TRBD1 matches 9 bases. CDR1 is SGHRS and CDR2 is YFSETQ in the germline V gene. V lost 3 bases to trimming and J lost 9 bases; unmatched junction nucleotides: 10. CDR3 length: 15 amino acids.

The table lists this clonotype with a few counts. The chain recombines TRBV7-9 with TRBJ1-5; D unclear. V lost 2 bases and J lost 10, with 15 bases in between. The germline CDR1 and CDR2 sequences are SEHNR and FQNEAQ (reference sequence). This CDR3 has 14 amino acids. Here the CDR3 DNA reads TGTGCCAGCAGCTTATCGACGGACTGGACCCCCCAGCATTTT. As protein: CASSLSTDWTPQHF.

This chain joins TRBV15 and TRBJ2-7; D remains ambiguous. The V end was cut by 0 bases, the J end by 7 bases, with 16 bases between. The CDR3 sequence is 15 residues long. The germline V gene has CDR1 LNHNV and CDR2 YYDKDF (reference sequence). The CDR3 spells CATSRDRDSPNEQYF. CDR3 DNA sequence: TGTGCCACCAGCAGAGATCGAGACTCCCCCAATGAGCAGTACTTC. The whole variable domain, remainder taken from reference TRBV15 and TRBJ2-7, is DAMVIQNPRYQVTQFGKPVTLSCSQTLNHNVMYWYQQKSSQAPKLLFHYYDKDFNNEADTPDNFQSRRPNTSFCFLDIRSPGLGDTAMYLCATSRDRDSPNEQYFGPGTRLTVT.

CDR3 in DNA: TGTGCCAGCAGTTCTGCTTCGGGACTAGCCCCCGGGGAGCTGTTTTTT. Residues: CASSSASGLAPGELFF. The chain couples TRBV6-5 to TRBJ2-2, with 9 bases lining up with TRBD2. V dropped 4 bases and J dropped 6; count of bases not matched to a gene: 9. The CDR3 consists of 16 residues. The germline gives CDR1 MNHEY, CDR2 SVGAGI.

In nucleotides, the CDR3 is TGTGCCTGGAGTATCGACCAGAACTACGAGCAGTACTTC. Translation: CAWSIDQNYEQYF. The chain uses TRBV30 and TRBJ2-7; D is uncertain. Looked up from germline, CDR1 is GTSNPN and CDR2 is SVGIG (reference sequence). This CDR3 has 13 amino acids. V was pared by 2 bases and J by 3 bases, with 11 bases between.

The V and J genes are TRBV20-1 and TRBJ2-3, with 10 bases identical to TRBD1. V gave up 1 base and J gave up 5 bases; unmatched junction bases: 12. Per the germline V gene, CDR1 is DFQATT and CDR2 is SNEGSKA (reference sequence). CDR3 size: 17 residues. The CDR3 DNA sequence: TGCAGTGCTAGAGGGGGCGTCGGGACAGGGGTTTTAGATACGCAGTATTTT. Amino acids: CSARGGVGTGVLDTQYF.

The chain uses TRBV6-1 and TRBJ1-6, with D possibly matching TRBD1 (6 bases). V shed 0 bases and J shed 6 bases, with 12 bases lying between them. Germline CDR1 is MNHNS and CDR2 is SASEGT. There are 16 residues in the CDR3. The DNA for the CDR3 is TGTGCCAGCAGTGAAGCGACAGGAGGGGGTAATTCACCCCTCCACTTT. This codes for CASSEATGGGNSPLHF.

This clonotype was recorded only once. The V and J genes are TRBV28 and TRBJ1-4; D call uncertain. Per the germline V gene, CDR1 is MDHEN and CDR2 is SYDVKM. The CDR3 is made up of 13 amino acids. The V and J ends lost 6 bases and 5 bases respectively, with 10 bases between them. The DNA of the CDR3 is TGTGCCAGCAGGGAGTCAGCCAATGAAAAACTGTTTTTT. Translating it yields CASRESANEKLFF.

This clonotype was seen a few times. V usage is TRBV20-1 and J usage is TRBJ2-5, with TRBD2 as a possible D gene (6 bases). The CDR3 is 14 amino acids. V was clipped by 6 bases and J by 2 bases, with 16 bases between them. Germline V gene sequence: CDR1 DFQATT, CDR2 SNEGSKA (reference sequence). This chain's CDR3 is CSAPPAGRQETQYF. As DNA, the CDR3 is TGCAGTGCCCCACCTGCGGGACGACAAGAGACCCAGTACTTC.

This clonotype was counted a few times. The chain couples TRBV4-2 to TRBJ2-5; no clear D gene. The V gene's germline CDR1 is LGHNA and CDR2 YNFKEQ. The CDR3 length is 15 residues. V gave up 4 bases and J gave up 4 bases, with 16 bases separating them. CDR3 nucleotides: TGTGCCAGCAGCCTACGGACCCCAGCGCCAGAGACCCAGTACTTC. This codes for CASSLRTPAPETQYF.

The V and J genes are TRBV5-6 and TRBJ1-1; 7 positions match TRBD1. Per the germline V gene, CDR1 is SGHDT and CDR2 is YYEEEE. The CDR3 runs 14 residues. After removal of 2 bases from V and 6 bases from J, the junction contained 7 bases not matched to a gene. The DNA of the CDR3 is TGTGCCAGCAGCTTCCCAGGGGGACTTTCTGAAGCTTTCTTT. Its protein is CASSFPGGLSEAFF.

This clonotype was counted only a few times. This chain connects TRBV4-2 to TRBJ2-5, with 9 nucleotides matching TRBD2. CDR3 length equals 17 residues. With V trimmed by 4 bases and J by 0 bases, 9 bases remained unmatched. Germline V gene lookup returns CDR1 LGHNA and CDR2 YNFKEQ. Here the CDR3 reads CASSPTDSGGYQETQYF. CDR3 nucleotides: TGTGCCAGCAGCCCAACCGATAGCGGGGGCTACCAAGAGACCCAGTACTTC.

The chain recombines TRBV28 with TRBJ1-2; D gene unclear. The CDR3 consists of 14 residues. Trimming pared 5 bases from V and 8 bases from J, leaving 18 bases between. CDR1 is MDHEN, CDR2 SYDVKM, per germline. Written as DNA, the CDR3 is TGTGCCAGCAGTCAAACCCCTCGGACCCGAGGCTACACCTTC. Protein: CASSQTPRTRGYTF.

This clonotype was counted only a few times. CDR3 sequence reads: CASSVVTADGYTF. The CDR3 region has the DNA TGTGCCAGCAGTGTGGTGACAGCGGATGGCTACACCTTC. The chain links TRBV28 to TRBJ1-2; TRBD1 is a possible D gene (5 bases). The germline V gene encodes CDR1 MDHEN and CDR2 SYDVKM. Trimming left V 5 bases short and J 6 bases short, with 13 bases between. The CDR3 extends over 13 amino acids.

The gene calls are TRBV6-5 and TRBJ2-1, with a tentative D call TRBD2 (6 bases). The CDR3 covers 16 residues. The ends were cut back, 1 base at V and 9 bases at J, with 19 bases in the middle. The germline V gene encodes CDR1 MNHEY and CDR2 SVGAGI. The DNA for the CDR3 is TGTGCCAGCAGTTACTTAGGGACTCCGACCGAGGGTGAGCAGTTCTTC. Its translation is CASSYLGTPTEGEQFF.